This T cell receptor beta chain was identified in a study of vaccination and CD4 T cells after COVID-19. As for the study in general: Each of the control cultures got a CEFX pool, an HIV-1 Nef pool, or no peptide.

As concerns this clonotype: Its antigen is currently unknown.

Study results and limitations: Vaccine-specific clones in convalescent patients were spike mono-reactive in 304 of 307 cases. There was no significant change from around 19 to 38 median reactive clonotypes. Detection of a median roughly 83% of reactive clones in convalescent patients was confined to the period after vaccination.

An Oncomine TCR Beta short-read assay was used to sequence the DNA from cultured CD4+ T cells. TCRdb called the PCR reads again in MiXCR, with one record for every CDR3 protein. The sample holds about 15,000 distinct CDR3 sequences, about 50% seen once. This sample's time point: late sampling 161 to 241 days after vaccination in a few convalescent patients. Described treatment: approximately 9-day PBMC culture with coronavirus spike peptide pools or control peptides (ViraFEST assay). This material consisted of CD4+ T cells from blood, cultured in vitro, taken about 7 months after SARS-CoV-2 vaccination. This sequence originates from a human donor who had recovered from COVID-19.

The CDR3 region is CASSLVAGAYEQYF. The DNA of the CDR3 is TGCGCCAGCAGCTTGGTAGCAGGGGCCTACGAGCAGTACTTC. The chain couples TRBV5-1 to TRBJ2-7, with D perhaps TRBD1 (6 bases). V dropped 0 bases and J dropped 2 bases, with 9 bases sitting between them. Germline CDR1 is SGHRS and CDR2 is YFSETQ. CDR3 length: 14 residues.